This T cell receptor (beta chain) came from a study of OX40 agonist ivuxolimab in advanced cancers. At the level of the study: Ivuxolimab, an antibody that agonizes OX40 (CD134), was administered to the patients. Partial responses were seen in three patients, one with hepatocellular carcinoma and two with cutaneous melanoma.

Study conclusions and caveats: The expanded peripheral T cells' antigen specificity was not determined.

As for this clone: As yet, its antigen is unknown.

The method was immunoSEQ multiplex PCR; TCRdb's version includes in-frame clones alone and lacks a portion of them. The sample gives 50,000 or so clones, roughly 89% of which show up once; roughly 31% is in the top ten. This sequence originates from an adult with an advanced solid tumor such as melanoma, head and neck, liver or kidney cancer. Sequenced here: CD4+ or CD8+ T cells sorted from blood, sampled in a trial of the OX40 agonist ivuxolimab.

Here the CDR3 reads CASRETGLAGHEQYF. The CDR3 coding sequence is TGTGCCAGCAGGGAGACGGGACTAGCGGGACACGAGCAGTACTTC. The rearrangement joins TRBV27 to TRBJ2-7; 13 positions match TRBD2. V lost 6 bases, J lost 5 bases, and 7 bases stayed unmatched. This CDR3 has 15 amino acids. Looked up from germline, CDR1 is MNHEY and CDR2 is SMNVEV (reference sequence).